The 19 T cell receptor beta chains in this list originate from one sample, sequenced in a study of vaccination and CD4 T cells after COVID-19. Sequencing of cultured CD4+ T cell DNA used the Oncomine TCR Beta short-read assay. TCRdb independently ran MiXCR on the PCR reads; one entry per CDR3 protein. The sample has 20,000 to 25,000 distinct CDR3 sequences, 43% seen once. Regarding treatment: approximately 9-day PBMC culture with coronavirus spike peptide pools or control peptides (ViraFEST assay). Their recognized antigens are unknown. The specimen was CD4+ T cells from blood, cultured in vitro. All receptors come from a human donor who had recovered from COVID-19.

The rearrangement uses TRBV11-2 and TRBJ2-5; no definite D call. CDR1 and CDR2 from the germline V gene are SGHAT and FQNNGV. The CDR3 totals 12 residues. Trimming removed 1 base at V and 9 bases at J, with 9 bases between. CDR3 amino acids: CASSLVLGAQYF. CDR3 bases: TGTGCCAGCAGCTTAGTTCTTGGGGCCCAGTACTTC. Drawing the rest from reference TRBV11-2 and TRBJ2-5, the complete variable domain is EAGVAQSPRYKIIEKRQSVAFWCNPISGHATLYWYQQILGQGPKLLIQFQNNGVVDDSQLPKDRFSAERLKGVDSTLKIQPAKLEDSAVYLCASSLVLGAQYFGPGTRLLVL.

V usage is TRBV10-1 and J usage is TRBJ2-2, with D uncertain. Trimming took off 4 bases at V and 1 base at J, with 10 bases between the two ends. CDR1 and CDR2 (germline): WNHNN, SYGVQD (reference sequence). The CDR3 totals 15 residues. The CDR3 reads CASSGASVNTGELFF. CDR3 bases: TGCGCCAGCAGTGGGGCCAGCGTGAACACCGGGGAGCTGTTTTTT.

The V and J genes are TRBV2 and TRBJ1-2; no clear D gene. V gave up 5 bases and J gave up 2 bases, with 6 bases separating them. The germline CDR1 and CDR2 sequences are SNHLY and FYNNEI. This CDR3 spans 12 amino acids. CDR3 coding DNA: TGTGCCAGCAGTCAGCCAAACTATGGCTACACCTTC. Translated: CASSQPNYGYTF.

The chain uses TRBV28 and TRBJ2-5; 8 bases agree with TRBD2. Germline V gene sequence: CDR1 MDHEN, CDR2 SYDVKM. The CDR3 is 16 residues long. J gave up 1 base and V 0 bases, and 4 bases lay outside the gene matches. The CDR3 sequence: CASSLWGLVRQETQYF. The CDR3 DNA sequence: TGTGCCAGCAGTTTATGGGGACTAGTCCGCCAAGAGACCCAGTACTTC.

The gene calls are TRBV20-1 and TRBJ1-6; possible D gene TRBD1, 5 bases. There are 15 residues in the CDR3. Germline values: CDR1 DFQATT, CDR2 SNEGSKA (reference sequence). V was cut by 3 bases and J by 0 bases, with 9 bases left in between. This CDR3 is CSARTASSYNSPLHF. CDR3 DNA sequence: TGCAGTGCTAGGACAGCGAGCTCCTATAATTCACCCCTCCACTTT.

The rearrangement uses TRBV20-1 and TRBJ2-7; 7 positions match TRBD1. The trim removed 3 bases at V and 5 bases at J, leaving 4 bases unmatched. Looked up from germline, CDR1 is DFQATT and CDR2 is SNEGSKA (reference sequence). The CDR3 consists of 12 residues. The CDR3 region is CSASGQAHEQYF. The CDR3 DNA reads as TGCAGTGCTAGTGGACAGGCCCACGAGCAGTACTTC.

The V call is TRBV27, the J call TRBJ2-1; D is uncertain. Between the trimmed V and J ends, which lost 6 bases and 9 bases, there was a span of 15 bases. The length of the CDR3 is 13 residues. Germline V CDR1 and CDR2: MNHEY, SMNVEV (reference sequence). CDR3: CASSPRPRFEQFF. The CDR3 DNA reads as TGTGCCAGCAGCCCTCGGCCCCGGTTTGAGCAGTTCTTC.

CDR3 loop: CASSAVSNEQFF. The CDR3 DNA is TGTGCCAGCAGCGCGGTCTCCAATGAGCAGTTCTTC. The V gene is TRBV2, the J gene TRBJ2-1; D gene ambiguous. The V end lost 6 bases, the J end lost 6 bases, and 9 bases lay between the germline ends. The CDR3 is 12 amino acids. Germline values: CDR1 SNHLY, CDR2 FYNNEI.

About this clonotype itself: A junction boundary mismatches the germline segment, possibly from a read error. V gene TRBV11-3 combines with J gene TRBJ2-7, with 8 bases fitting TRBD2. CDR3 length: 12 residues. CDR1 is SGHNT, CDR2 YENEEA, per germline. The CDR3 sequence is CASSLDIGTRSF. The CDR3 DNA follows: TGTGCCAGCAGCTTAGACATCGGGACTAGGTCTTTC.

V and J are TRBV20-1 and TRBJ2-5, with 8 bases identical to TRBD2. Looked up from germline, CDR1 is DFQATT and CDR2 is SNEGSKA (reference sequence). This CDR3 contains 14 residues. V lost 1 base to trimming and J lost 5 bases; unmatched junction nucleotides: 6. CDR3 region: CSARVGAGDETQYF. DNA for the CDR3: TGCAGTGCTAGAGTAGGAGCGGGGGATGAGACCCAGTACTTC.

This clonotype was counted only a few times. The chain combines TRBV7-3 with TRBJ1-2; a weak D match, TRBD1 (6 bases). The germline gives CDR1 SGHTA, CDR2 FQGTGA. Trimming took 3 bases from V and 7 from J, leaving 18 bases between them. The CDR3 contains 15 residues. CDR3 nucleotides: TGTGCCAGCAGCTTGGCTCGGGACACGGCCCTTGGCTACACCTTC. Protein sequence: CASSLARDTALGYTF.

The CDR3 loop reads CASSESTGFVYNEQFF. CDR3 sequence (DNA): TGCGCCAGCAGTGAGTCGACAGGGTTCGTCTACAATGAGCAGTTCTTC. This rearrangement joins TRBV10-1 to TRBJ2-1; 7 bases line up with TRBD1. The CDR3 is 16 amino acids. Germline assignment: CDR1 WNHNN and CDR2 SYGVQD (reference sequence). V lost 0 bases, J lost 3 bases, and 5 bases stayed unmatched.

The chain uses TRBV24-1 and TRBJ2-3; TRBD2 aligns across 10 bases. V lost 5 bases to trimming and J lost 5 bases; unmatched junction nucleotides: 12. The CDR3 sequence is 17 residues long. Germline V lookup: CDR1 KGHDR, CDR2 SFDVKD. The CDR3 reads CATSGTSGTMTEDTQYF. The DNA of the CDR3 is TGTGCCACCAGTGGGACTAGCGGAACTATGACCGAAGATACGCAGTATTTT.

This rearrangement joins TRBV7-9 to TRBJ2-5, with 8 bases that match TRBD2. Germline CDR1 reads SEHNR; CDR2 reads FQNEAQ (reference sequence). With V trimmed by 5 bases and J by 5 bases, 16 bases remained unmatched. The CDR3 sequence is 17 residues long. This CDR3 is CASSGRQGRGGPETQYF. CDR3 nucleotide sequence: TGTGCCAGCAGCGGACGCCAGGGACGGGGGGGTCCGGAGACCCAGTACTTC.

Only a few counts were recorded for this clonotype. This chain links TRBV5-1 with TRBJ1-2; no clear D gene. This CDR3 comprises 15 residues. Germline V gives CDR1 SGHRS, CDR2 YFSETQ. V lost 0 bases and J 0 bases, leaving 9 bases between the germline ends. In nucleotides, the CDR3 is TGCGCCAGCAGCTTGGATCCCAGCACTAACTATGGCTACACCTTC. Amino acids: CASSLDPSTNYGYTF.

This rearrangement joins TRBV14 to TRBJ2-7; 9 bases align to TRBD1. V gave up 4 bases and J gave up 0 bases; unmatched junction bases: 4. Germline loops: CDR1 SGHDN, CDR2 FVKESK. This CDR3 has 15 amino acids. CDR3 DNA: TGTGCCAGCAGCCGGGACAGGGTGAGCTCCTACGAGCAGTACTTC. This gives the protein CASSRDRVSSYEQYF.

The chain has TRBV2 and TRBJ2-5; D is perhaps TRBD2 (6 bases). CDR1 and CDR2 (germline): SNHLY, FYNNEI. The CDR3 length is 12 residues. V lost 5 bases to trimming and J lost 13 bases, with 17 bases between them. Written as DNA, the CDR3 is TGTGCCAGCAGTCCCGCCGGGAGCTTTGCGTACTTC. This sequence encodes CASSPAGSFAYF.

The rearrangement links TRBV5-1 to TRBJ2-3; the match to TRBD2 covers 11 bases. The J segment lost 2 bases and the V segment lost 3 bases, leaving 8 bases of the junction unmatched. The CDR3 length is 17 residues. In germline, CDR1 is SGHRS, CDR2 YFSETQ. This CDR3 is CASSSGLAGADTDTQYF. In nucleotides, the CDR3 is TGCGCCAGCAGCTCAGGACTAGCGGGTGCAGACACAGATACGCAGTATTTT.

The CDR3 bases are TGTGCCAGCAGCCCCCAGAGGGGCGGGAGGGGAAACACTGAAGCTTTCTTT. It yields the protein CASSPQRGGRGNTEAFF. V is TRBV11-3 and J is TRBJ1-1, with D perhaps TRBD1 (5 bases). The CDR3 runs 17 residues. Trimming stripped 5 bases from V and 2 bases from J, with 21 bases between. Germline-derived CDR1 and CDR2 are SGHNT and YENEEA.